The 24 T cell receptor beta chains reported below all come from one sample, sequenced in a study of blood T cell repertoires in COVID-19. Clones were sequenced by immunoSEQ multiplex PCR, and TCRdb holds only the in-frame ones, with some missing. The sample shows 110,000 or so clones, around three quarters of them seen only once. Input material: peripheral blood. The receptors derive from a human donor in a cohort sampled during active or convalescent COVID-19.

The chain employs TRBV12-5 and TRBJ1-2; D is possibly TRBD1 (6 bases). The CDR3 extends over 12 amino acids. CDR1 and CDR2 (germline): LGHNT, FRNRAP. V was shortened by 7 bases and J by 8 bases, with 14 bases between the two germline ends. CDR3 in amino acids: CASASGTMGYTF. CDR3 coding DNA: TGTGCTAGTGCCTCCGGGACAATGGGCTACACCTTC.

The chain joins TRBV19 to TRBJ2-5; possibly TRBD1 for D (6 bases). Trimming shortened V by 6 bases and J by 5 bases, and 13 bases separated the two germline ends. CDR3 length: 13 amino acids. Germline CDR1 and CDR2: LNHDA and SQIVND (reference sequence). In DNA form, the CDR3 reads TGTGCCAGTAGCAATACAGGGTTGGAGACCCAGTACTTC. It yields the protein CASSNTGLETQYF.

This chain joins TRBV5-1 and TRBJ2-7; D might be TRBD2 (6 bases). Germline CDR1 and CDR2: SGHRS and YFSETQ. This CDR3 is built from 16 residues. The germline V and J ends were trimmed by 0 bases and 0 bases, with 13 bases remaining between them. The CDR3 bases are TGCGCCAGCAGCTTGGCCGGCGGGGTGAGCTCCTACGAGCAGTACTTC. Its translation: CASSLAGGVSSYEQYF.

This rearrangement joins TRBV18 to TRBJ1-1, with a tentative D call TRBD1 (5 bases). The V gene lost 5 bases and the J gene lost 0 bases, with 10 bases spanning the gap. Looked up from germline, CDR1 is KGHSH and CDR2 is LQKENI. The CDR3 sequence is 14 residues long. The CDR3 bases are TGTGCCAGCTCAATTCAGACAGTGAACACTGAAGCTTTCTTT. Amino acids: CASSIQTVNTEAFF.

This clone was seen a single time. This rearrangement joins TRBV12-3 or TRBV12-4 to TRBJ2-1, with D tentatively TRBD1 (7 bases). The CDR3 extends over 12 amino acids. Trimming took 4 bases from V and 12 from J, leaving 13 bases between them. CDR3 in DNA: TGTGCCAGCAGTTCCCAGGGGGGTGGGCAGTTCTTC. It yields the protein CASSSQGGGQFF.

There are a few counts of this clone. This rearrangement joins TRBV7-2 to TRBJ2-7; the match to TRBD2 covers 7 bases. The CDR3 has 13 residues. V trimming: 6 bases; J trimming: 4 bases; junction bases outside the gene matches: 6. Germline V lookup: CDR1 SGHTA, CDR2 FQGNSA. The CDR3 nucleotides read TGTGCCAGCAGTCGGACTAGGGATTACGAGCAGTACTTC. Amino acids: CASSRTRDYEQYF.

The chain links TRBV12-2 to TRBJ2-1; the D call of TRBD2 is as the table states it, not checked on the DNA. TRBV12-2 is a documented pseudogene. This CDR3 comprises 17 residues. The CDR3 coding sequence is TGTGCAAGTCGCGCCCTCTTAGCGGGAGGGTGGTACAATGAGCAGTTCTTC. Protein sequence: CASRALLAGGWYNEQFF.

V and J are TRBV3-1 (or the pseudogene TRBV3-2) and TRBJ1-6; TRBD1 matches 7 bases. Looked up from germline, CDR1 is LGHDT and CDR2 is YNNKEL (reference sequence). The V segment lost 0 bases and the J segment 0 bases; nucleotides outside the gene matches: 2. The CDR3 has 17 amino acids. The CDR3 DNA reads TGTGCCAGCAGCCAAGACCCAGGGGGCTCCTATAATTCACCCCTCCACTTT. Translating gives CASSQDPGGSYNSPLHF.

This clone has more than one count but fewer than ten. V gene TRBV18 combines with J gene TRBJ2-7, with D possibly TRBD2 on 6 matching bases. The length of the CDR3 is 16 residues. V was clipped by 3 bases and J by 0 bases, with 15 bases between them. In germline, CDR1 is KGHSH, CDR2 LQKENI. CDR3 nucleotide sequence: TGTGCCAGCTCACCCCGGGGCGGGACTCGCTCCTACGAGCAGTACTTC. Amino acids: CASSPRGGTRSYEQYF.

There are a few counts of this clone. The chain links TRBV27 to TRBJ2-7; perhaps TRBD2 as D (5 bases). Germline V CDR1 and CDR2: MNHEY, SMNVEV (reference sequence). CDR3 length equals 13 residues. The germline V and J ends were trimmed by 6 bases and 1 base, with 10 bases remaining between them. CDR3 region: CASRAGGSYEQYF. CDR3 nucleotides: TGTGCCAGCAGGGCGGGTGGATCCTACGAGCAGTACTTC.

V is TRBV19 and J is TRBJ2-7; 10 bases fit TRBD1. The CDR3 has 15 residues. The V gene's germline CDR1 is LNHDA and CDR2 SQIVND (reference sequence). J lost 4 bases, V lost 5 bases, and 8 bases had no gene match. In nucleotides, the CDR3 is TGTGCCAGTAGTCACCGGGACAGGGGCCCGTACGAGCAGTACTTC. Its translation: CASSHRDRGPYEQYF.

The chain couples TRBV4-1 to TRBJ2-5, with D unresolved. This CDR3 is 17 amino acids long. With 3 bases removed from V and 5 bases from J, the gap between germline ends came to 22 bases. Per germline, CDR1 MGHRA and CDR2 YSYEKL. Here the CDR3 DNA reads TGCGCCAGCAGCCACCACTCCTCCCTGACTGACGGCGAGACCCAGTACTTC. It specifies CASSHHSSLTDGETQYF.

The CDR3 region has the DNA TGTGCCAGCAGTTACCCTACCGGACAGGGCGGATTCAACTATGGCTACACCTTC. Its protein is CASSYPTGQGGFNYGYTF. The chain couples TRBV6-2 or TRBV6-3 to TRBJ1-2; 8 bases map to TRBD1. The CDR3 contains 18 residues. Germline CDR1 MNHEY, CDR2 SVGEGT. With 2 bases clipped from V and 2 bases from J, the junction kept 13 bases outside the gene matches.

The rearrangement joins TRBV11-3 to TRBJ2-5, with a possible D match to TRBD1 (5 bases). The CDR3 extends over 13 amino acids. Trimming shortened V by 4 bases and J by 3 bases, and 9 bases separated the two germline ends. Looked up from germline, CDR1 is SGHNT and CDR2 is YENEEA. CDR3 DNA: TGTGCCAGCAGCTACGACAGAAAAGAGACCCAGTACTTC. This encodes CASSYDRKETQYF.

The chain employs TRBV10-3 and TRBJ2-7, with 8 bases lining up with TRBD1. CDR3 length equals 15 residues. Germline V gene lookup returns CDR1 ENHRY and CDR2 SYGVKD. The trim removed 4 bases at V and 4 bases at J, leaving 9 bases unmatched. As DNA, the CDR3 is TGTGCCATCAGTGGGGGGACAGGTTCACGATACGAGCAGTACTTC. Translating it yields CAISGGTGSRYEQYF.

Only one count was recorded for this clone. The chain joins TRBV4-1 to TRBJ2-7; the match to TRBD2 covers 12 bases. Looked up from germline, CDR1 is MGHRA and CDR2 is YSYEKL. With V trimmed by 4 bases and J by 3 bases, 4 bases remained unmatched. The CDR3 has 15 amino acids. Written as DNA, the CDR3 is TGCGCCAGCAGCCCTTGGACTAGCGGGGACTACGAGCAGTACTTC. Its translation is CASSPWTSGDYEQYF.

The CDR3 DNA follows: TGTGCCACCCAACCCGGCCAGGGCCTCAACACTGAAGCTTTCTTT. Encoded protein: CATQPGQGLNTEAFF. The genes are TRBV10-3 and TRBJ1-1; perhaps TRBD1 as D (5 bases). This CDR3 region has 15 residues. Germline CDR1 is ENHRY and CDR2 is SYGVKD. The ends were cut back, 10 bases at V and 2 bases at J, with 20 bases in the middle.

The sample holds one count of this clone. The rearrangement joins TRBV5-1 to TRBJ2-7, with a tentative D call TRBD2 (6 bases). This CDR3 comprises 12 residues. Trimming took off 2 bases at V and 6 bases at J, with 9 bases between the two ends. The germline V gene has CDR1 SGHRS and CDR2 YFSETQ. CDR3 DNA: TGCGCCAGCAGCTTCCCTAGCGCCGAGCAGTACTTC. Its translation is CASSFPSAEQYF.

The CDR3 sequence is CSATSGGSNEQFF. DNA for the CDR3: TGCAGCGCTACTAGCGGGGGGTCCAATGAGCAGTTCTTC. The chain combines TRBV29-1 with TRBJ2-1; 12 bases line up with TRBD2. Germline V gene sequence: CDR1 SQVTM, CDR2 ANQGSEA. This CDR3 has 13 amino acids. V dropped 7 bases and J dropped 6; count of bases not matched to a gene: 4.

The rearrangement links TRBV7-2 to TRBJ1-4, with D maybe TRBD1 (6 bases). V was trimmed by 5 bases and J by 6 bases, leaving 16 bases between them. The CDR3 has 15 residues. Germline CDR1 SGHTA, CDR2 FQGNSA. The CDR3 region has the DNA TGTGCCAGCAGCCCTTGGGGGCATGAAGATGAAAAACTGTTTTTT. Amino acid sequence: CASSPWGHEDEKLFF.

This clone came up once. The V and J genes are TRBV19 and TRBJ2-3; TRBD2 might be the D (6 bases). V was cut by 3 bases and J by 4 bases, with 8 bases left in between. Germline V gene sequence: CDR1 LNHDA, CDR2 SQIVND (reference sequence). The CDR3 loop spans 13 amino acids. CDR3 protein: CASSMTGADTQYF. The DNA for the CDR3 is TGTGCCAGTAGTATGACGGGGGCAGATACGCAGTATTTT.

V and J are TRBV3-1 (or the pseudogene TRBV3-2) and TRBJ2-2; 8 bases line up with TRBD1. This CDR3 spans 17 amino acids. CDR1 LGHDT and CDR2 YNNKEL come from the germline V gene (reference sequence). V shed 0 bases, J shed 3 bases, and the junction held 6 bases outside the gene matches. The CDR3 protein is CASSQEGTGGYTGELFF. Here the CDR3 DNA reads TGTGCCAGCAGCCAAGAGGGTACAGGGGGGTACACCGGGGAGCTGTTTTTT.

This rearrangement joins TRBV29-1 to TRBJ1-1; 8 bases are a match to TRBD1. With 6 bases clipped from V and 1 base from J, the junction kept 7 bases outside the gene matches. The CDR3 runs to 14 residues. From germline, CDR1 is SQVTM and CDR2 ANQGSEA. CDR3 region: CSVTRDRGNTEAFF. The DNA for the CDR3 is TGCAGCGTCACGAGAGACAGGGGGAACACTGAAGCTTTCTTT. Full variable domain (remainder filled in from reference TRBV29-1 and TRBJ1-1): SAVISQKPSRDICQRGTSLTIQCQVDSQVTMMFWYRQQPGQSLTLIATANQGSEATYESGFVIDKFPISRPNLTFSTLTVSNMSPEDSSIYLCSVTRDRGNTEAFFGQGTRLTVV.

V usage is TRBV12-5 and J usage is TRBJ2-5; 8 nucleotides align to TRBD1. The germline CDR1 and CDR2 sequences are LGHNT and FRNRAP. The CDR3 is 15 amino acids. Trimming took 6 bases from V and 0 from J; bases not matched to a gene: 6. The CDR3 reads CASGRTGLYQETQYF. CDR3 bases: TGTGCTAGTGGCCGGACAGGGCTGTACCAAGAGACCCAGTACTTC.